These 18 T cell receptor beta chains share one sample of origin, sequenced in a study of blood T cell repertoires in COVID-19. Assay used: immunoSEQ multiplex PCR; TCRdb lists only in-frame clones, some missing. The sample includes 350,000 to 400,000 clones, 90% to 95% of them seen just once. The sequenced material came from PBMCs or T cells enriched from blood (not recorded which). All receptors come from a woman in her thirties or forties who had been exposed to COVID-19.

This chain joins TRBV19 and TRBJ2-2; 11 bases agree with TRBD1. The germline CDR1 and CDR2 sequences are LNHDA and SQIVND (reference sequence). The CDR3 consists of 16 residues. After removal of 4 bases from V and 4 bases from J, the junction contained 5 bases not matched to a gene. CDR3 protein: CASSKGQGVRTGELFF. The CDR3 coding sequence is TGTGCCAGTAGTAAGGGACAGGGGGTTCGCACCGGGGAGCTGTTTTTT.

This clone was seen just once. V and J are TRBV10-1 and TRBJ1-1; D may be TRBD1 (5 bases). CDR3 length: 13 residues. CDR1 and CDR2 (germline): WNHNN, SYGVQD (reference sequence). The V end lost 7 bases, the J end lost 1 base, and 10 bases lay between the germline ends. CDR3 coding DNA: TGCGCCAGCAAGGACACCTCGAACACTGAAGCTTTCTTT. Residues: CASKDTSNTEAFF.

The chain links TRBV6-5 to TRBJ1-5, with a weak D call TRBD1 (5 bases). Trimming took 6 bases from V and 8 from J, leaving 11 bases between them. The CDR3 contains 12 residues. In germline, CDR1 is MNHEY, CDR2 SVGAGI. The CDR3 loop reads CASSPRGEPQHF. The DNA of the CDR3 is TGTGCCAGCAGCCCAAGGGGTGAGCCCCAGCATTTT.

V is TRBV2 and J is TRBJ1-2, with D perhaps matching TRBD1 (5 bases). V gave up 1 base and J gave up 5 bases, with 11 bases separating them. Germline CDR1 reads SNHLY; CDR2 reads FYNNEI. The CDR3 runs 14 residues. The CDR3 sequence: CASSEGVQEYGYTF. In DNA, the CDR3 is TGTGCCAGCAGTGAAGGGGTACAGGAGTATGGCTACACCTTC.

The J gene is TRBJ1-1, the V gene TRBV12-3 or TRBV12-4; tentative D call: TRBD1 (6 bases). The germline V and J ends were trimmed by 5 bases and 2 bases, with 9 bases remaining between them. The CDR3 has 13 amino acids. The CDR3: CASSRQENTEAFF. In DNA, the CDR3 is TGTGCCAGCAGTCGACAGGAAAACACTGAAGCTTTCTTT.

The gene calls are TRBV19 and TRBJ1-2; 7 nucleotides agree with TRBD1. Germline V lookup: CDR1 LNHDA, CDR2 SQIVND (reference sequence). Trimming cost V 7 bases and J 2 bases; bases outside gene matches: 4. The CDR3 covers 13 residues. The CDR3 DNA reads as TGTGCCAGTAAGACAGGGAAGAACTATGGCTACACCTTC. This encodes CASKTGKNYGYTF. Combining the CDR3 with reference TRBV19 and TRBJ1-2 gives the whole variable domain DGGITQSPKYLFRKEGQNVTLSCEQNLNHDAMYWYRQDPGQGLRLIYYSQIVNDFQKGDIAEGYSVSREKKESFPLTVTSAQKNPTAFYLCASKTGKNYGYTFGSGTRLTVV.

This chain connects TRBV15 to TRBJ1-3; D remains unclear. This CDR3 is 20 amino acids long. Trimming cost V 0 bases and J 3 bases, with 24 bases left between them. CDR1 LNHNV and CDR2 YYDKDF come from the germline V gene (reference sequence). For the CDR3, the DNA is TGTGCCACCAGCAGAGACTCGTCCGGGTGGCCCCGCCGCTATGGAAACACCATATATTTT. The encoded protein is CATSRDSSGWPRRYGNTIYF.

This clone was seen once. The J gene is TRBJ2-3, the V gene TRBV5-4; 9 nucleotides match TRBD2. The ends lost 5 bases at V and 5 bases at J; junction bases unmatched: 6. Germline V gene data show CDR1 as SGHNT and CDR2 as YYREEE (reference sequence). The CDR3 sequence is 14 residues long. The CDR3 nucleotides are TGTGCCAGCAGAGCGGGGGGCGCTAGAGATACGCAGTATTTT. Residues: CASRAGGARDTQYF.

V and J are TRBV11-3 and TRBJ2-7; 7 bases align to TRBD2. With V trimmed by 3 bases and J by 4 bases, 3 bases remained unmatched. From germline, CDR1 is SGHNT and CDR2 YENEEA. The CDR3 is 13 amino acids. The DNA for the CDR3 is TGTGCCAGCAGCTTTGGGCGGGAGTACGAGCAGTACTTC. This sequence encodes CASSFGREYEQYF.

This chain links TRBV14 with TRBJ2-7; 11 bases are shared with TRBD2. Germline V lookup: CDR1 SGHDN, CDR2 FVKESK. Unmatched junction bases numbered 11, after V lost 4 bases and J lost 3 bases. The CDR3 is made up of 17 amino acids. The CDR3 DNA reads TGTGCCAGCAGCCCAAGAGGGTTGGGACTAGCGGTCTACGAGCAGTACTTC. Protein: CASSPRGLGLAVYEQYF.

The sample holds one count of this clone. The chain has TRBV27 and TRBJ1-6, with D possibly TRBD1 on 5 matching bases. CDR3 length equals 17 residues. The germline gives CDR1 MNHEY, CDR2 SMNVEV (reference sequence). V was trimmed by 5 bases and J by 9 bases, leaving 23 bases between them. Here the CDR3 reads CASSPTTGLGLGSPLHF. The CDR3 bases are TGTGCCAGCAGTCCTACTACCGGACTGGGACTGGGTTCACCCCTCCACTTT.

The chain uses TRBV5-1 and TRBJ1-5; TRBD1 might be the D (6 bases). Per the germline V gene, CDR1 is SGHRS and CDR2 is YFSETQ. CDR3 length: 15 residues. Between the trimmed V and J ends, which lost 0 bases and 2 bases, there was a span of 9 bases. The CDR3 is CASSLDPGGNQPQHF. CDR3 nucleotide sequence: TGCGCCAGCAGCTTGGATCCAGGGGGCAATCAGCCCCAGCATTTT.

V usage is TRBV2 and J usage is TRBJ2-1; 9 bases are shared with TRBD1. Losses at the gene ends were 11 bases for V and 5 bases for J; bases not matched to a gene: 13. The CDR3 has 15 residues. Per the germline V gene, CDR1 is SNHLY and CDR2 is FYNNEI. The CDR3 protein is CALKHRDRVHNEQFF. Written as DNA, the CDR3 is TGTGCCTTAAAACACCGGGACAGGGTACACAATGAGCAGTTCTTC.

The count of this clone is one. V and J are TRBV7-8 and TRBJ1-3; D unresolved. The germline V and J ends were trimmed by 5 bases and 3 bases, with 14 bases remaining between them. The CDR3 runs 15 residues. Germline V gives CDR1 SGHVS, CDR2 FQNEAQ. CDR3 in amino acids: CASSQSTRGGNTIYF. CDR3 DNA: TGTGCCAGCAGCCAAAGTACACGAGGTGGAAACACCATATATTTT.

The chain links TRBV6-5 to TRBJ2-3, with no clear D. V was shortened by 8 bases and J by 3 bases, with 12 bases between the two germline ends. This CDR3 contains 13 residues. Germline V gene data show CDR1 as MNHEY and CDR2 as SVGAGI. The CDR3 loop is CASSLSTTDTQYF. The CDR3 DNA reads TGTGCCAGCTCCCTCAGTACGACAGATACGCAGTATTTT.

The DNA for the CDR3 is TGTGCCAGCAGCCCCTTAAGCAGGGGTAGTGTAAACACCATATATTTT. It encodes CASSPLSRGSVNTIYF. The genes are TRBV3-1 (or the pseudogene TRBV3-2) and TRBJ1-3; tentatively, D is TRBD1 (6 bases). The CDR3 runs to 16 residues. Germline CDR1 reads LGHDT; CDR2 reads YNNKEL (reference sequence). Trimming cost V 4 bases and J 6 bases, with 19 bases left between them.

CDR3 nucleotide sequence: TGCGCCAGCAGCCGTGACAGGGGTGGTACCTACAATGAGCAGTTCTTC. Amino acid sequence: CASSRDRGGTYNEQFF. The chain employs TRBV5-1 and TRBJ2-1; 8 bases fit TRBD1. CDR3 size: 16 residues. The germline V gene encodes CDR1 SGHRS and CDR2 YFSETQ. V lost 4 bases, J lost 2 bases, and 8 bases stayed unmatched.

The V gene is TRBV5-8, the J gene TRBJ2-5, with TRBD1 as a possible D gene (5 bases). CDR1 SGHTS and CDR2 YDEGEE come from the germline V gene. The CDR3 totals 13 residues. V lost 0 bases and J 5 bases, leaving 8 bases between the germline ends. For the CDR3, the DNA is TGTGCCAGCAGCTTGGGCAGGGTGGAGACCCAGTACTTC. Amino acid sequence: CASSLGRVETQYF.